This entry lists 20 T cell receptor beta chains sequenced from one sample in a study of T cell responses to AZD1222 COVID-19 vaccine (dated by TCRdb to the early 2020s). To prepare the library, the immunoSEQ multiplex PCR assay was applied. TCRdb re-hosts the immuneACCESS table, in-frame sequences only. Its copies lack some clones; in the studies checked, an unresolved V gene accounts for under half of them, and the cause for the rest is not known. This sample is represented by 150,000 to 200,000 clones; roughly 88% of them were singletons. Together, the top ten hold roughly 12% of the sample. The time point label on this specimen signifies: about 28 days (+/-7) after the second vaccine dose. The sequenced sample was peripheral blood, obtained 28 days after the second AZD1222 dose. These receptors were obtained from an adult who received the AZD1222 COVID-19 vaccine.

The chain carries TRBV19 and TRBJ1-5, with D unresolved. Germline CDR1 and CDR2: LNHDA and SQIVND (reference sequence). The CDR3 contains 15 residues. V lost 3 bases and J 7 bases, leaving 16 bases between the germline ends. This CDR3 reads CASSMARVGRQPQHF. CDR3 DNA sequence: TGTGCCAGTAGTATGGCGAGGGTGGGGAGGCAGCCCCAGCATTTT.

The chain is built from TRBV15 and TRBJ1-4; tentatively, D is TRBD1 (5 bases). V was trimmed by 3 bases and J by 7 bases, leaving 15 bases between them. The germline gives CDR1 LNHNV, CDR2 YYDKDF (reference sequence). The CDR3 extends over 15 amino acids. The CDR3 loop reads CATSRIGSGAEKLFF. CDR3 sequence (DNA): TGTGCCACCAGCAGGATAGGGAGCGGGGCTGAAAAACTGTTTTTT.

This clone was seen a few times. V and J are TRBV21-1 and TRBJ1-5; the table calls TRBD1, which could not be checked here. TRBV21-1 is given as a pseudogene. The CDR3 extends over 18 amino acids. The CDR3 here is CASSPPPRAPTFNQPQHF. The CDR3 bases are TGTGCCAGCAGCCCCCCGCCCAGGGCCCCCACCTTTAATCAGCCCCAGCATTTT.

The genes are TRBV5-5 and TRBJ2-7; no clear D. Germline CDR1 is SGHKS and CDR2 is YYEKEE (reference sequence). The CDR3 spans 14 residues. The V and J ends lost 0 bases and 7 bases respectively, with 14 bases between them. In DNA, the CDR3 is TGTGCCAGCAGCTTGGGACTTCACCCTGGGGAGCAGTACTTC. It encodes CASSLGLHPGEQYF.

The chain recombines TRBV19 with TRBJ2-3; D gene unclear. V lost 3 bases to trimming and J lost 5 bases, with 3 bases between them. The CDR3 spans 11 residues. The germline CDR1 and CDR2 sequences are LNHDA and SQIVND (reference sequence). The CDR3 loop is CASSIRDTQYF. The CDR3 nucleotides read TGTGCCAGTAGTATCAGAGATACGCAGTATTTT.

The V gene is TRBV13, the J gene TRBJ1-6; D remains ambiguous. The ends were cut back, 1 base at V and 8 bases at J, with 12 bases in the middle. The CDR3 covers 15 residues. The germline V gene has CDR1 PRHDT and CDR2 FYEKMQ (reference sequence). The CDR3 protein is CASSLDGTLDSPLHF. In DNA form, the CDR3 reads TGTGCCAGCAGCTTAGATGGCACCCTAGATTCACCCCTCCACTTT.

This chain joins TRBV6-2 or TRBV6-3 and TRBJ2-3; perhaps TRBD2 as D (7 bases). The CDR3 extends over 20 amino acids. The V end was cut by 6 bases, the J end by 1 base, with 29 bases between. Germline CDR1 and CDR2: MNHEY and SVGEGT. CDR3 residues: CASSPRVQRGHGFGTDTQYF. The CDR3 DNA sequence: TGTGCCAGCAGCCCTCGGGTGCAGCGGGGACACGGATTCGGCACAGATACGCAGTATTTT.

V is TRBV19 and J is TRBJ2-3; 7 bases match TRBD2. The CDR3 length is 16 residues. J lost 4 bases, V lost 6 bases, and 13 bases had no gene match. Germline V gene sequence: CDR1 LNHDA, CDR2 SQIVND (reference sequence). The CDR3: CASSLVLGGGSDTQYF. CDR3 nucleotide sequence: TGTGCCAGTAGCCTTGTCCTGGGGGGGGGTTCAGATACGCAGTATTTT. Supplemented by reference TRBV19 and TRBJ2-3, the full variable domain reads DGGITQSPKYLFRKEGQNVTLSCEQNLNHDAMYWYRQDPGQGLRLIYYSQIVNDFQKGDIAEGYSVSREKKESFPLTVTSAQKNPTAFYLCASSLVLGGGSDTQYFGPGTRLTVL.

The CDR3 loop is CAWSFSSNTEAFF. CDR3 coding DNA: TGTGCCTGGAGTTTTAGTTCGAACACTGAAGCTTTCTTT. The gene calls are TRBV30 and TRBJ1-1; D gene ambiguous. The ends were cut back, 2 bases at V and 1 base at J, with 8 bases in the middle. The length of the CDR3 is 13 residues. The germline gives CDR1 GTSNPN, CDR2 SVGIG (reference sequence).

The chain carries TRBV30 and TRBJ2-7; tentative D call: TRBD2 (6 bases). The germline V gene encodes CDR1 GTSNPN and CDR2 SVGIG (reference sequence). The CDR3 is 14 residues long. Trimming took 3 bases from V and 2 from J, leaving 14 bases between them. The CDR3 reads CAWSAGQVTYEQYF. CDR3 DNA: TGTGCCTGGAGCGCGGGGCAGGTAACCTACGAGCAGTACTTC. Filled out from reference TRBV30 and TRBJ2-7, the complete variable domain reads SQTIHQWPATLVQPVGSPLSLECTVEGTSNPNLYWYRQAAGRGLQLLFYSVGIGQISSEVPQNLSASRPQDRQFILSSKKLLLSDSGFYLCAWSAGQVTYEQYFGPGTRLTVT.

The chain employs TRBV6-2 or TRBV6-3 and TRBJ2-1, with a possible D match to TRBD2 (6 bases). Looked up from germline, CDR1 is MNHEY and CDR2 is SVGEGT. The CDR3 consists of 16 residues. The ends were cut back, 5 bases at V and 0 bases at J, with 14 bases in the middle. The CDR3: CASSNPAGSSYNEQFF. CDR3 DNA sequence: TGTGCCAGCAGTAACCCTGCGGGGTCCTCCTACAATGAGCAGTTCTTC.

The gene calls are TRBV14 and TRBJ2-7; 7 bases map to TRBD2. Per the germline V gene, CDR1 is SGHDN and CDR2 is FVKESK. This CDR3 spans 14 amino acids. With V trimmed by 1 base and J by 2 bases, 2 bases remained unmatched. CDR3 sequence reads: CASSQVRGAYEQYF. In DNA form, the CDR3 reads TGTGCCAGCAGCCAAGTTCGGGGGGCCTACGAGCAGTACTTC.

The gene calls are TRBV12-3 or TRBV12-4 and TRBJ2-7; the D is unclear. The length of the CDR3 is 11 residues. The V end lost 4 bases, the J end lost 8 bases, and 9 bases lay between the germline ends. The CDR3 protein is CASSSVGKQYF. For the CDR3, the DNA is TGTGCCAGCAGTTCAGTGGGGAAGCAGTACTTC.

V and J are TRBV27 and TRBJ2-4, with unresolved D. CDR1 and CDR2 from the germline V gene are MNHEY and SMNVEV (reference sequence). The CDR3 has 15 amino acids. V was trimmed by 6 bases and J by 1 base, leaving 13 bases between them. For the CDR3, the DNA is TGTGCCAGCAGCGTTCTAGAGTCGGCCAAAAACATTCAGTACTTC. It codes for CASSVLESAKNIQYF.

The chain combines TRBV9 with TRBJ2-3, with TRBD2 matching 9 bases. V shed 0 bases, J shed 2 bases, and the junction held 10 bases outside the gene matches. Germline-derived CDR1 and CDR2 are SGDLS and YYNGEE. There are 18 residues in the CDR3. CDR3: CASSVAVAGGAFTDTQYF. The CDR3 DNA is TGTGCCAGCAGCGTAGCTGTTGCGGGGGGGGCCTTCACAGATACGCAGTATTTT.

The rearrangement links TRBV23-1 to TRBJ2-5; TRBD1 aligns across 10 bases. TRBV23-1 is assigned to the ORF class and has an uncertain function. This CDR3 region has 20 residues. V lost 1 base, J lost 2 bases, and 16 bases stayed unmatched. The CDR3 sequence: CASSQFSPILDRGLQETQYF. DNA of the CDR3: TGCGCCAGCAGTCAATTTTCCCCGATACTTGACAGGGGGCTTCAAGAGACCCAGTACTTC.

The rearrangement uses TRBV5-1 and TRBJ2-2; D call uncertain. There are 13 residues in the CDR3. The germline CDR1 and CDR2 sequences are SGHRS and YFSETQ. With 0 bases removed from V and 8 bases from J, the gap between germline ends came to 8 bases. The DNA for the CDR3 is TGCGCCAGCAGCTTGGCCCCCGAAGGGGAGCTGTTTTTT. Its translation: CASSLAPEGELFF. The full variable domain, rest sourced from reference TRBV5-1 and TRBJ2-2, is KAGVTQTPRYLIKTRGQQVTLSCSPISGHRSVSWYQQTPGQGLQFLFEYFSETQRNKGNFPGRFSGRQFSNSRSEMNVSTLELGDSALYLCASSLAPEGELFFGEGSRLTVL.

The genes are TRBV27 and TRBJ1-4; no clear D. V was clipped by 3 bases and J by 8 bases, with 13 bases between them. CDR3 length: 14 amino acids. CDR1 is MNHEY and CDR2 is SMNVEV in the germline V gene (reference sequence). This chain's CDR3 is CASSFETGREKLFF. The CDR3 coding sequence is TGTGCCAGCAGTTTTGAGACGGGAAGGGAAAAACTGTTTTTT.

The chain recombines TRBV6-5 with TRBJ2-3, with 9 nucleotides matching TRBD2. The V and J ends lost 6 bases and 5 bases, in that order; junction bases with no gene match: 6. The length of the CDR3 is 14 residues. Germline V gives CDR1 MNHEY, CDR2 SVGAGI. The CDR3 region is CASSRGLAIDTQYF. CDR3 sequence (DNA): TGTGCCAGCAGCAGGGGACTAGCAATAGATACGCAGTATTTT.

This clone has only one observation. The genes are TRBV6-1 and TRBJ1-5; D uncertain. Per the germline V gene, CDR1 is MNHNS and CDR2 is SASEGT. The CDR3 is made up of 15 amino acids. V was clipped by 1 base and J by 0 bases, with 7 bases between them. CDR3 in DNA: TGTGCCAGCAGTGAAGTAACAGCTAGCAATCAGCCCCAGCATTTT. It encodes CASSEVTASNQPQHF.